The T cell receptor beta chain described here comes from a study of control samples from healthy donors and cancer patients. Germline-derived CDR1 and CDR2 are MDHEN and SYDVKM. The germline V and J ends were trimmed by 3 bases and 1 base, with 9 bases remaining between them. The CDR3 extends over 14 amino acids. The data were produced by immunoSEQ multiplex PCR, yet TCRdb's version contains in-frame clones alone and is incomplete. In the table there are around 110,000 clones, 93% of which are singletons. Sequencing input: blood. The rearrangement joins TRBV28 to TRBJ2-5; no reliable D call. This TCR was sampled from a man aged 25-45 years in good health. As DNA, the CDR3 is TGTGCCAGCAGTTTCAACAATGCCCAAGAGACCCAGTACTTC. Translated, it gives CASSFNNAQETQYF.